These 5 T cell receptor beta chains were sequenced from one sample in a study of OX40 agonist ivuxolimab in advanced cancers. Assay used: immunoSEQ multiplex PCR; TCRdb lists only in-frame clones, some missing. This sample has about 77,000 clones; more than 80% occur once, and the top ten carry around 5.1%. The sequencing used CD4+ or CD8+ T cells sorted from blood, collected in a trial of the OX40 agonist ivuxolimab. Receptors were obtained from an adult with an advanced solid tumor such as melanoma, head and neck, liver or kidney cancer.

The chain employs TRBV4-2 and TRBJ1-6, with a possible D match to TRBD1 (6 bases). The germline V gene encodes CDR1 LGHNA and CDR2 YNFKEQ. Trimming took off 0 bases at V and 10 bases at J, with 13 bases between the two ends. The CDR3 consists of 15 residues. The CDR3 loop reads CASSQDPRGGSPLHF. For the CDR3, the DNA is TGTGCCAGCAGCCAAGATCCCAGGGGAGGGTCACCCCTCCACTTT.

The V and J genes are TRBV19 and TRBJ1-2, with 8 nucleotides matching TRBD1. V was pared by 9 bases and J by 7 bases, with 4 bases of the junction left unmatched. In germline, CDR1 is LNHDA, CDR2 SQIVND (reference sequence). The CDR3 has 11 residues. DNA for the CDR3: TGTGCCAGCCGGACAGGGCTTGGCTACACCTTC. Protein: CASRTGLGYTF.

The chain carries TRBV7-3 and TRBJ2-3; D is perhaps TRBD2 (5 bases). Germline V gene lookup returns CDR1 SGHTA and CDR2 FQGTGA. The CDR3 runs to 14 residues. Trimming took 5 bases from V and 4 from J, leaving 13 bases between them. The CDR3 DNA sequence: TGTGCCAGCAGCGTCACTAGGAACGCAGATACGCAGTATTTT. Its protein product is CASSVTRNADTQYF.

This chain uses TRBV7-2 with TRBJ2-7, with 9 nucleotides matching TRBD1. V was pared by 2 bases and J by 5 bases, with 10 bases of the junction left unmatched. CDR3 length: 16 amino acids. CDR1 SGHTA and CDR2 FQGNSA come from the germline V gene. In DNA, the CDR3 is TGTGCCAGCAGCTTACCGAGAGGGACAGGGATGAACGAGCAGTACTTC. This codes for CASSLPRGTGMNEQYF.

The V gene is TRBV11-2, the J gene TRBJ1-1; D not certain. The germline gives CDR1 SGHAT, CDR2 FQNNGV. V was shortened by 7 bases and J by 1 base, with 13 bases between the two germline ends. CDR3 length: 14 residues. The CDR3 reads CASTPERANTEAFF. In DNA form, the CDR3 reads TGTGCCAGCACCCCGGAGCGGGCGAACACTGAAGCTTTCTTT.